One sample yielded the 28 T cell receptor beta chains listed below, sequenced in a study of blood T cell repertoires in COVID-19. The protocol was immunoSEQ multiplex PCR, while the TCRdb copy is restricted to in-frame clones and leaves out a portion. The data hold around 160,000 clones, with 87% observed a single time. The sample consisted of peripheral blood. These receptors all stem from an older man with acute or convalescent COVID-19.

The rearrangement joins TRBV3-1 (or the pseudogene TRBV3-2) to TRBJ1-1; 7 nucleotides line up with TRBD1. The CDR3 runs 16 residues. Germline trimming cut 4 bases from V and 4 bases from J; bases unmatched to any gene: 12. Germline V CDR1 and CDR2: LGHDT, YNNKEL (reference sequence). The CDR3 coding sequence is TGTGCCAGCAGCCCAGTGGCAGGGGGATCGTTCACTGAAGCTTTCTTT. Translating it yields CASSPVAGGSFTEAFF.

This chain connects TRBV6-5 to TRBJ2-7; 7 nucleotides agree with TRBD1. The CDR3 loop spans 13 amino acids. Losses at the gene ends were 8 bases for V and 0 bases for J; bases not matched to a gene: 4. Germline V gene data show CDR1 as MNHEY and CDR2 as SVGAGI. CDR3 protein: CASGRQGSYEQYF. The DNA for the CDR3 is TGTGCCAGCGGGAGACAGGGCTCCTACGAGCAGTACTTC.

This sequence joins TRBV19 and TRBJ2-1; 9 bases match TRBD2. Trimming removed 8 bases from V and 7 bases from J; junction bases left unmatched: 9. Looked up from germline, CDR1 is LNHDA and CDR2 is SQIVND (reference sequence). This CDR3 has 14 amino acids. The chain's CDR3 is CASRRTSAVNEQFF. In DNA form, the CDR3 reads TGTGCCAGTCGCCGGACTAGCGCCGTAAATGAGCAGTTCTTC.

The chain recombines TRBV27 with TRBJ1-5; D is undetermined. CDR3 length equals 14 residues. V shed 7 bases and J shed 2 bases, with 12 bases lying between them. Looked up from germline, CDR1 is MNHEY and CDR2 is SMNVEV (reference sequence). CDR3 in DNA: TGTGCCAGCACTCAGAATATACGCAATCAGCCCCAGCATTTT. It translates to CASTQNIRNQPQHF.

The chain combines TRBV5-1 with TRBJ1-5; weak D call: TRBD1 (5 bases). There are 15 residues in the CDR3. Trimming stripped 2 bases from V and 4 bases from J, with 13 bases between. Germline V lookup: CDR1 SGHRS, CDR2 YFSETQ. CDR3 DNA: TGCGCCAGCAGCTTCAGTGGGGGGGGAAATCAGCCCCAGCATTTT. It is translated as CASSFSGGGNQPQHF.

This clone was detected a few times. The chain uses TRBV5-1 and TRBJ2-5, with D perhaps TRBD1 (6 bases). The CDR3 has 16 residues. Germline V gene lookup returns CDR1 SGHRS and CDR2 YFSETQ. Trimming left V 2 bases short and J 5 bases short, with 19 bases between. CDR3 in amino acids: CASSFGAGQGSETQYF. The CDR3 nucleotides are TGCGCCAGCAGCTTTGGGGCGGGCCAGGGGTCGGAGACCCAGTACTTC.

V and J are TRBV7-9 and TRBJ1-2; no clear D. Looked up from germline, CDR1 is SEHNR and CDR2 is FQNEAQ (reference sequence). The CDR3 covers 15 residues. Trimming shortened V by 3 bases and J by 0 bases, and 11 bases separated the two germline ends. The CDR3 here is CASSFLPLTNYGYTF. The CDR3 nucleotides are TGTGCCAGCAGCTTCCTACCACTAACTAACTATGGCTACACCTTC.

V usage is TRBV7-3 and J usage is TRBJ2-1; TRBD2 matches 9 bases. The V and J ends lost 2 bases and 5 bases, in that order; junction bases with no gene match: 4. CDR1 and CDR2 (germline): SGHTA, FQGTGA. The CDR3 is made up of 15 amino acids. The CDR3 region has the DNA TGTGCCAGCAGCTTAGCGGGAGGGCCGCACAATGAGCAGTTCTTC. It specifies CASSLAGGPHNEQFF.

The chain has TRBV28 and TRBJ1-2, with D possibly TRBD1 on 5 matching bases. The germline V gene encodes CDR1 MDHEN and CDR2 SYDVKM. V was trimmed by 7 bases and J by 4 bases, leaving 19 bases between them. The CDR3 spans 15 residues. The CDR3 DNA is TGTGCCAGCACGTGGGGGGGAGGGGAGGTCTATGGCTACACCTTC. This gives the protein CASTWGGGEVYGYTF.

V is TRBV5-1 and J is TRBJ2-3, with D maybe TRBD1 (6 bases). The germline V gene has CDR1 SGHRS and CDR2 YFSETQ. The CDR3 contains 15 residues. Trimming took off 0 bases at V and 0 bases at J, with 8 bases between the two ends. Here the CDR3 DNA reads TGCGCCAGCAGCTTGGTGGGGGCGAGCACAGATACGCAGTATTTT. Translated, it gives CASSLVGASTDTQYF.

This chain links TRBV25-1 with TRBJ1-4; a possible D gene is TRBD1 (5 bases). Germline V gene sequence: CDR1 MGHDK, CDR2 SYGVNS. The CDR3 length is 13 residues. Trimming removed 7 bases at V and 5 bases at J, with 11 bases between. The CDR3 protein is CASTRAGNEKLFF. DNA for the CDR3: TGTGCCAGCACCCGAGCAGGGAATGAAAAACTGTTTTTT.

This clone was seen only once. V usage is TRBV24-1 and J usage is TRBJ2-7; D is unclear. V was cut by 4 bases and J by 0 bases, with 9 bases left in between. CDR1 KGHDR and CDR2 SFDVKD come from the germline V gene. The CDR3 has 14 amino acids. The CDR3 coding sequence is TGTGCCACCAGTGAATCAGGTAGCTCCTACGAGCAGTACTTC. It is translated as CATSESGSSYEQYF.

The genes are TRBV19 and TRBJ1-6; D gene unclear. V gave up 3 bases and J gave up 10 bases, with 7 bases separating them. The germline V gene has CDR1 LNHDA and CDR2 SQIVND (reference sequence). The CDR3 covers 12 residues. CDR3 sequence: CASSIGQSPLHF. CDR3 bases: TGTGCCAGTAGTATTGGGCAATCACCCCTCCACTTT.

The V gene is TRBV7-8, the J gene TRBJ2-7; a weak D match, TRBD1 (5 bases). Germline values: CDR1 SGHVS, CDR2 FQNEAQ. There are 13 residues in the CDR3. The V gene lost 5 bases and the J gene lost 2 bases, with 10 bases spanning the gap. CDR3: CASSGALAYEQYF. The CDR3 region has the DNA TGTGCCAGCAGCGGGGCGCTTGCCTACGAGCAGTACTTC. Looking up the rest from reference TRBV7-8 and TRBJ2-7 gives the full variable domain: GAGVSQSPRYKVAKRGQDVALRCDPISGHVSLFWYQQALGQGPEFLTYFQNEAQLDKSGLPSDRFFAERPEGSVSTLKIQRTQQEDSAVYLCASSGALAYEQYFGPGTRLTVT.

This chain uses TRBV11-2 with TRBJ2-3; 7 bases fit TRBD2. This CDR3 comprises 14 residues. After removal of 1 base from V and 4 bases from J, the junction contained 2 bases not matched to a gene. Per the germline V gene, CDR1 is SGHAT and CDR2 is FQNNGV. Here the CDR3 DNA reads TGTGCCAGCAGCTTAGGACTAGCACCAGATACGCAGTATTTT. It specifies CASSLGLAPDTQYF.

This clone was detected only once. V gene TRBV2 combines with J gene TRBJ2-2; 7 bases are a match to TRBD1. The CDR3 runs to 17 residues. Trimming cost V 8 bases and J 1 base; bases outside gene matches: 13. Germline V CDR1 and CDR2: SNHLY, FYNNEI. The CDR3 sequence is CASDPRAGTVNTGELFF. The CDR3 nucleotides are TGTGCCAGCGATCCCAGAGCCGGGACAGTGAACACCGGGGAGCTGTTTTTT.

This clone was counted a single time. This chain links TRBV2 with TRBJ1-6, with TRBD1 identical over 9 bases. Germline CDR1 reads SNHLY; CDR2 reads FYNNEI. V dropped 11 bases and J dropped 10; count of bases not matched to a gene: 12. The CDR3 length is 14 residues. CDR3 region: CAGTKGQGGSPLHF. CDR3 sequence (DNA): TGTGCCGGAACAAAGGGACAGGGAGGCTCACCCCTCCACTTT.

The rearrangement links TRBV18 to TRBJ1-4; 7 bases line up with TRBD1. CDR1 is KGHSH, CDR2 LQKENI, per germline. CDR3 size: 16 residues. J lost 0 bases, V lost 3 bases, and 4 bases had no gene match. The CDR3 DNA reads TGTGCCAGCTCACCGTCCGGGACAGCAACTAATGAAAAACTGTTTTTT. Its protein is CASSPSGTATNEKLFF.

This chain uses TRBV27 with TRBJ1-5, with 7 bases matching TRBD1. J was trimmed by 3 bases and V by 0 bases; bases with no gene match: 2. Germline assignment: CDR1 MNHEY and CDR2 SMNVEV (reference sequence). The CDR3 runs 15 residues. The chain's CDR3 is CASSLSGQANQPQHF. The CDR3 nucleotides read TGTGCCAGCAGTTTATCCGGACAGGCCAATCAGCCCCAGCATTTT.

The rearrangement joins TRBV6-5 to TRBJ2-7; possible D gene TRBD1, 5 bases. V dropped 4 bases and J dropped 5 bases, with 9 bases sitting between them. CDR1 is MNHEY, CDR2 SVGAGI, per germline. This CDR3 is 12 amino acids long. The CDR3 here is CASSSGIHEQYF. CDR3 nucleotide sequence: TGTGCCAGCAGTTCAGGGATTCACGAGCAGTACTTC.

The genes are TRBV4-1 and TRBJ2-2, with TRBD2 identical over 9 bases. After removal of 4 bases from V and 6 bases from J, the junction contained 12 bases not matched to a gene. This CDR3 is built from 17 residues. CDR1 and CDR2 from the germline V gene are MGHRA and YSYEKL. CDR3 sequence (DNA): TGCGCCAGCAGCCCCATGCTAGCGGGAAGATTGGCCGGGGAGCTGTTTTTT. Translation gives CASSPMLAGRLAGELFF.

The sample holds a few counts of this clone. The CDR3 bases are TGTGCCAGCTCACCCCGACAGGCCCAAAGCTCTGGAAACACCATATATTTT. Its translation: CASSPRQAQSSGNTIYF. V and J are TRBV18 and TRBJ1-3, with a weak D call TRBD1 (6 bases). Germline loops: CDR1 KGHSH, CDR2 LQKENI. This CDR3 has 17 residues. V gave up 3 bases and J gave up 0 bases, with 15 bases separating them.

The chain combines TRBV18 with TRBJ2-3, with 9 positions matching TRBD2. The CDR3 is 16 residues long. In germline, CDR1 is KGHSH, CDR2 LQKENI. V was clipped by 5 bases and J by 2 bases; unmatched bases: 8. This CDR3 is CASSTSTSGFTDTQYF. The CDR3 coding sequence is TGTGCCAGCTCAACTTCGACTAGCGGATTCACAGATACGCAGTATTTT.

This clone has just one count. The chain joins TRBV5-1 to TRBJ1-4, with TRBD1 as a possible D gene (6 bases). Germline V lookup: CDR1 SGHRS, CDR2 YFSETQ. The CDR3 is made up of 15 amino acids. V was trimmed by 4 bases and J by 2 bases, leaving 12 bases between them. CDR3 sequence: CASSLQGGTNEKLFF. The CDR3 DNA reads as TGCGCCAGCAGCCTACAGGGTGGGACTAATGAAAAACTGTTTTTT. Combining the CDR3 with reference TRBV5-1 and TRBJ1-4 gives the whole variable domain KAGVTQTPRYLIKTRGQQVTLSCSPISGHRSVSWYQQTPGQGLQFLFEYFSETQRNKGNFPGRFSGRQFSNSRSEMNVSTLELGDSALYLCASSLQGGTNEKLFFGSGTQLSVL.

V gene TRBV6-5 combines with J gene TRBJ2-5, with TRBD1 identical over 8 bases. There are 14 residues in the CDR3. The J segment lost 4 bases and the V segment lost 6 bases, leaving 7 bases of the junction unmatched. CDR1 MNHEY and CDR2 SVGAGI come from the germline V gene. This CDR3 reads CASRSSGGVETQYF. The DNA of the CDR3 is TGTGCCAGCAGGTCATCAGGGGGCGTAGAGACCCAGTACTTC.

Here the CDR3 DNA reads TGTGCCAGCAGCCTCGGACAGTTGAACACTGAAGCTTTCTTT. Residues: CASSLGQLNTEAFF. V usage is TRBV3-1 (or the pseudogene TRBV3-2) and J usage is TRBJ1-1; D might be TRBD1 (6 bases). The CDR3 spans 14 residues. Trimming left V 4 bases short and J 0 bases short, with 9 bases between. Germline lookup yields CDR1 LGHDT and CDR2 YNNKEL (reference sequence).

The CDR3 region is CASSLSAPGVGSGNTIYF. CDR3 DNA sequence: TGTGCCAGCAGTTTATCGGCCCCCGGGGTTGGCTCTGGAAACACCATATATTTT. This chain uses TRBV28 with TRBJ1-3; unclear D gene. The CDR3 loop spans 18 amino acids. V was pared by 1 base and J by 0 bases, with 16 bases between. Germline CDR1 MDHEN, CDR2 SYDVKM. The full variable domain, completed using reference TRBV28 and TRBJ1-3, is DVKVTQSSRYLVKRTGEKVFLECVQDMDHENMFWYRQDPGLGLRLIYFSYDVKMKEKGDIPEGYSVSREKKERFSLILESASTNQTSMYLCASSLSAPGVGSGNTIYFGEGSWLTVV.

V gene TRBV24-1 combines with J gene TRBJ2-1; TRBD1 agrees at 8 bases. Looked up from germline, CDR1 is KGHDR and CDR2 is SFDVKD. V gave up 4 bases and J gave up 8 bases; unmatched junction bases: 6. There are 14 residues in the CDR3. This CDR3 is CATSERQGTDEQFF. The CDR3 DNA reads as TGTGCCACCAGTGAGAGACAGGGGACGGATGAGCAGTTCTTC.